The source of this T cell receptor (beta chain) is a study of PD-1 blockade in classical Hodgkin lymphoma. Findings of the study overall: A significant rise in TCR diversity was seen by C4D1 for CD4+ cells but not for CD8+ cells. Sources of repertoire differences remain undefined, possibly disease activity or prior therapy.

CDR3 length: 12 residues. The germline V gene has CDR1 SGHAT and CDR2 FQNNGV. V lost 5 bases, J lost 12 bases, and 16 bases lay in between. TCRdb keeps only in-frame clones here, not all; method: immunoSEQ multiplex PCR. The table shows just under 45,000 clones, with just over 65% occurring only once. This clone was seen a single time. What it binds is unknown. Time point noted: cycle 4 day 1 (C4D1), after less than 7 weeks of nivolumab. There was relapse after autologous stem cell transplantation in every patient, and there was variation in brentuximab vedotin exposure. Best outcomes ranged across complete response, partial response and progressive disease.

The sequenced sample was peripheral blood mononuclear cells (PBMCs), obtained before the fourth cycle of nivolumab. The chain links TRBV11-2 to TRBJ1-2; D is perhaps TRBD1 (5 bases). The clonotype comes from a human donor with classical Hodgkin lymphoma. The CDR3: CASSLSSGTHTF. CDR3 sequence (DNA): TGTGCCAGCAGCCTTAGTTCCGGGACCCACACCTTC.